This TCR beta chain emerged from a study of cytomegalovirus exposure and HLA in healthy donors. Separate from the approximately 670-subject first cohort was the approximately 110-subject validation cohort, to which the donors belonged. Profiling relied on immunoSEQ multiplex PCR, and the TCRdb table lists in-frame clones only, not all of them. The sample yields about 200,000 clones, 65% to 90% seen once. The junction had 5 bases not matched to a gene; V was cut back by 1 base and J by 2 bases. The CDR3 loop spans 16 amino acids. Germline lookup yields CDR1 MDHEN and CDR2 SYDVKM. This TCR derives from a woman aged 25 to 39 in good health and CMV-seropositive. V and J are TRBV28 and TRBJ2-1; 7 nucleotides align to TRBD1. The sequenced sample consisted of PBMCs. CDR3 amino acids: CASSLSRGGPYNEQFF. The CDR3 region has the DNA TGTGCCAGCAGTTTATCTCGAGGGGGCCCCTACAATGAGCAGTTCTTC.